The clone carrying this TCR beta chain was observed many times. Antigen specificity is unknown. A second PCR of 7 to 11 cycles used a sample-barcoded 5' primer and a J-beta primer mix. TCRdb ran MiXCR on the 5' RACE reads and lists one entry per CDR3 protein. The table lists 1.5 million to 2 million distinct CDR3 sequences, 28% of them singletons. This record belongs to a study of blood T cells in healthy people across ages. The overall study: About one barcoded TCR beta cDNA was captured per two T cells. Study conclusions and caveats: A greater number of naive CD4+ cells and higher diversity distinguished long-lived donors from aged donors. Estimated diversity across one million T cells was deemed an underestimate.

This receptor was obtained from a woman aged 25 to 39 in good health. The specimen was blood.

The CDR3 here is CTTGTYEQYF. CDR3 DNA: TGTACCACAGGGACCTACGAGCAGTACTTC. V gene TRBV7-9 combines with J gene TRBJ2-7; perhaps TRBD1 as D (6 bases). CDR1 is SEHNR, CDR2 FQNEAQ, per germline (reference sequence). There are 10 residues in the CDR3.